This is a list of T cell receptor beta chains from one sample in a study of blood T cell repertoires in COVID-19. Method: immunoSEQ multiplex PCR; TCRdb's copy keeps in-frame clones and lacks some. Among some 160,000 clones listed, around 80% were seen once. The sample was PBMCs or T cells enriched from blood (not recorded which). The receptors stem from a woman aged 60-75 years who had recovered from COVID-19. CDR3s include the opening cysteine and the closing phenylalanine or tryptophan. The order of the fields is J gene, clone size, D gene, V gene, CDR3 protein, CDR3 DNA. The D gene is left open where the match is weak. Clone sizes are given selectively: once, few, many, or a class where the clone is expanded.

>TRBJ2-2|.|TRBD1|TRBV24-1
CATSDPQGAGGELFF
TGTGCCACCAGTGACCCCCAGGGGGCCGGCGGGGAGCTGTTTTTT
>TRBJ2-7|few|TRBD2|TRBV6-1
CASSEGGLTYEQYF
TGTGCCAGCAGTGAGGGAGGGCTCACTTACGAGCAGTACTTC
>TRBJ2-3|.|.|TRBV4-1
CASSQAGLDTQYF
TGCGCCAGCAGCCAAGCGGGGTTGGATACGCAGTATTTT
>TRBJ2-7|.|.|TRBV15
CATSNSGPGYEQYF
TGTGCCACCAGCAACTCAGGTCCTGGCTACGAGCAGTACTTC
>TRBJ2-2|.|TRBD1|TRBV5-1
CASSFGTGLTGELFF
TGCGCCAGCAGCTTCGGGACAGGGCTGACCGGGGAGCTGTTTTTT
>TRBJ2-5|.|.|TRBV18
CASSPLVGGRKGASGIETQYF
TGTGCCAGCTCACCACTTGTTGGTGGGAGGAAGGGGGCGTCCGGTATAGAGACCCAGTACTTC
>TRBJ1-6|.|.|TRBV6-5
CASSYSRSGNSPLHF
TGTGCCAGCAGTTACTCGAGGAGCGGAAATTCACCCCTCCACTTT
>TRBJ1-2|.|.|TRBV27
CASSLGVGAYYGYTF
TGTGCCAGCAGTTTAGGGGTGGGGGCCTACTATGGCTACACCTTC
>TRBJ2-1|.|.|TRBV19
CASRRHRDSNNEQFF
TGTGCCAGTAGGAGACACCGGGACTCGAACAATGAGCAGTTCTTC
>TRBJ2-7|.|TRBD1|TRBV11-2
CASSSRGQSDEQYF
TGTGCCAGCAGCTCCAGGGGGCAATCGGACGAGCAGTACTTC
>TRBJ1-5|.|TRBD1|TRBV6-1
CASSDLGGGWMQPQHF
TGTGCCAGCAGTGATTTAGGAGGGGGCTGGATGCAGCCCCAGCATTTT
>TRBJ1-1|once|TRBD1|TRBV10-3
CAISPGQSLTEAFF
TGTGCCATCAGCCCGGGACAGAGTTTGACTGAAGCTTTCTTT
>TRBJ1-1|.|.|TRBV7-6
CASSLTLNTEAFF
TGTGCCAGCAGCCTCACATTGAACACTGAAGCTTTCTTT
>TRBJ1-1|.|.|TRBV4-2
CASSQEIPRGGRNTEAFF
TGTGCCAGCAGCCAAGAAATTCCGCGGGGAGGGAGGAACACTGAAGCTTTCTTT
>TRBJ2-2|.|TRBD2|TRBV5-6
CASSLQERGPAGELFF
TGTGCCAGCAGCCTCCAAGAGCGGGGCCCAGCCGGGGAGCTGTTTTTT
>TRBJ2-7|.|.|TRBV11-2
CASSLVLQGRLYEQYF
TGTGCCAGCAGCTTAGTTCTGCAGGGAAGGCTCTACGAGCAGTACTTC
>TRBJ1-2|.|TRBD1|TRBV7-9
CASSLAGQGGVGYTF
TGTGCCAGCAGCTTAGCAGGACAGGGAGGGGTTGGCTACACCTTC
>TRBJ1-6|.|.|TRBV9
CASSVAGRAFDNSPLHF
TGTGCCAGCAGCGTAGCGGGCAGGGCGTTCGATAATTCACCCCTCCACTTT
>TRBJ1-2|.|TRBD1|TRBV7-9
CASSLEDRENYGYTF
TGTGCCAGCAGCTTAGAAGACAGGGAAAACTATGGCTACACCTTC
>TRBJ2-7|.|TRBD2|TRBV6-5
CASRALAGGDEQYF
TGTGCCAGCAGGGCGCTAGCGGGGGGAGACGAGCAGTACTTC
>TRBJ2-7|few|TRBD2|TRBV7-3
CASSLERGPSNSYEQYF
TGTGCCAGCAGCTTAGAGCGGGGGCCTTCGAACTCCTACGAGCAGTACTTC
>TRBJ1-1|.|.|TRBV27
CASSSGTHTEAFF
TGTGCCAGCAGTTCCGGGACACACACTGAAGCTTTCTTT
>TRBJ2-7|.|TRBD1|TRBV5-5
CASSTGTAYEQYF
TGTGCCAGCAGCACCGGGACAGCCTACGAGCAGTACTTC
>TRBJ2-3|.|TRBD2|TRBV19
CASSIKARETSGFYTQYF
TGTGCCAGTAGTATAAAGGCGCGGGAGACTAGCGGATTTTATACGCAGTATTTT
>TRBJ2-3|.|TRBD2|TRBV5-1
CASSAELAGGPDTQYF
TGCGCCAGCAGCGCGGAGCTAGCGGGGGGGCCAGATACGCAGTATTTT
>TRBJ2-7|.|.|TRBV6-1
CASSENRGGTYEQYF
TGTGCCAGCAGTGAGAATCGGGGAGGCACCTACGAGCAGTACTTC
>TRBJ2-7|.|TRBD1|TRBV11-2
CASSQDRGSYEQYF
TGTGCCAGCAGCCAAGACAGGGGCTCCTACGAGCAGTACTTC
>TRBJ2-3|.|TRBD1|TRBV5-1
CASSLVGGQGTDTQYF
TGCGCCAGCAGCTTGGTTGGGGGACAGGGGACAGATACGCAGTATTTT
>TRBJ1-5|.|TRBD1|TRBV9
CASSVRGDSNQPQHF
TGTGCCAGCAGCGTCAGGGGGGACAGCAATCAGCCCCAGCATTTT
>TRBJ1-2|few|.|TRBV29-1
CSVAQANYGYTF
TGCAGCGTAGCACAGGCCAACTATGGCTACACCTTC
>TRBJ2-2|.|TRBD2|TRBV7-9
CASSLVLGAGGPNTGELFF
TGTGCCAGCAGCTTAGTATTAGGAGCGGGGGGACCGAACACCGGGGAGCTGTTTTTT